The subject of this entry is one T cell receptor beta chain. Its specificity is unknown. From 5'RACE with constant-segment primers came TCR alpha and TCR beta cDNA libraries that carried sample barcodes and UMIs. TCRdb called the 5' RACE reads again in MiXCR, with one record for every CDR3 protein. This repertoire shows roughly 190,000 distinct CDR3 sequences, roughly 10% found once; its top ten account for 2.5% to 3.5%. This entry comes from a study of T-cell memory formation after mild COVID-19. Germline V CDR1 and CDR2: DFQATT, SNEGSKA (reference sequence). The junction had 7 bases not matched to a gene; V was cut back by 6 bases and J by 11 bases. This CDR3 has 12 amino acids. Study results and caveats: Second-wave clones peaking on day 37 lacked confirmed SARS-CoV-2 specificity. Cross-reactive memory seemingly joined, as some responding clones were found in pre-infection memory. Clones contracting over day 15 to 85 were CD4/CD8 balanced, with later expanders leaning CD4+.

The sample taken for sequencing was PBMCs or a T cell subset sorted from them (not recorded which). This chain links TRBV20-1 with TRBJ1-6; 7 positions agree with TRBD1. This clonotype originated in a young man who had mild COVID-19 (a few samples of this study predate the infection). Cell type and time point are not known. CDR3 DNA sequence: TGCAGTGCCGCAAACAGGGGAACACCCCTCCACTTT. The encoded protein is CSAANRGTPLHF.